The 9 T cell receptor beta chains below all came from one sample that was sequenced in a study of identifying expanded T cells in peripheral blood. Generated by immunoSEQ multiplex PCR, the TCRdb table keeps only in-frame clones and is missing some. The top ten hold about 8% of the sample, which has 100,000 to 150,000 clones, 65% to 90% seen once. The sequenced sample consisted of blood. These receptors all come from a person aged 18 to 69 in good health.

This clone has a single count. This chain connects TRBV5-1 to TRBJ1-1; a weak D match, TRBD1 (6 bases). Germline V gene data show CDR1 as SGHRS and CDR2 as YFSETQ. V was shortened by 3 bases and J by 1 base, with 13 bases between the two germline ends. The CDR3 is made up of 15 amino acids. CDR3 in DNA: TGCGCCAGCAGCTACCAGGGGTTGAGGAACACTGAAGCTTTCTTT. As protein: CASSYQGLRNTEAFF.

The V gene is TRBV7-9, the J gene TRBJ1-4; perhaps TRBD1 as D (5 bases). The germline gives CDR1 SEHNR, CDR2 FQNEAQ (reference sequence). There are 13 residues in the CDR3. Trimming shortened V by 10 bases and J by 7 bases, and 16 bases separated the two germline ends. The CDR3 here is CANARAQGEKLFF. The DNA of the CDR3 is TGTGCCAATGCGCGGGCTCAGGGTGAAAAACTGTTTTTT.

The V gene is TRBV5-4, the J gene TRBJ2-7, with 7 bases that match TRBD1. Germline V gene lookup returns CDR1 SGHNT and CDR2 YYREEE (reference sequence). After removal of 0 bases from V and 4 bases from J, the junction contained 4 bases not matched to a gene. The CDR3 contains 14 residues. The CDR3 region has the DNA TGTGCCAGCAGCTTGGACCGGGACAGATACGAGCAGTACTTC. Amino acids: CASSLDRDRYEQYF.

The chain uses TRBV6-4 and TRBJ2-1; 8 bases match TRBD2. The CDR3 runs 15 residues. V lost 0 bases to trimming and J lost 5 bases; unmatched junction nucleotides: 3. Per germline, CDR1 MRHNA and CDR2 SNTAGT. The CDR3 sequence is CASSDSTGGNNEQFF. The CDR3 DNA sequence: TGTGCCAGCAGTGACTCGACGGGGGGGAACAATGAGCAGTTCTTC.

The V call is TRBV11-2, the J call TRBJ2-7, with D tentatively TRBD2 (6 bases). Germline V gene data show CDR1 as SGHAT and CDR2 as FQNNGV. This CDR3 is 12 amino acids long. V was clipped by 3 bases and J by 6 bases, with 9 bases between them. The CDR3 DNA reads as TGTGCCAGCAGCTTCCAGACTAGCGAGCAGTACTTC. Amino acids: CASSFQTSEQYF.

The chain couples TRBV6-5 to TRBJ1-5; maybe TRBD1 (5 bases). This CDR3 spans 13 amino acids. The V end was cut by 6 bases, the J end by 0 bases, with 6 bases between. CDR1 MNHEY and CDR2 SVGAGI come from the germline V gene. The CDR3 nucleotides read TGTGCCAGCAGACAGGATAGCAATCAGCCCCAGCATTTT. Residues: CASRQDSNQPQHF.

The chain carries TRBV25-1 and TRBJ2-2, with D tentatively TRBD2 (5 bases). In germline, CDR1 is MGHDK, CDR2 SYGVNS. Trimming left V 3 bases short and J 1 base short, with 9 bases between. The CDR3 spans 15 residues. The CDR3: CASSEERRNTGELFF. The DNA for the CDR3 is TGTGCCAGCAGTGAGGAGCGGAGGAACACCGGGGAGCTGTTTTTT.

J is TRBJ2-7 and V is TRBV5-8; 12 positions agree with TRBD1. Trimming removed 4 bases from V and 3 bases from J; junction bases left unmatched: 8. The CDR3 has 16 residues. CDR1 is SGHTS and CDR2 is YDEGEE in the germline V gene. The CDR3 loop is CASSLGTGGMGYEQYF. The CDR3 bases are TGTGCCAGCAGCCTGGGGACAGGGGGCATGGGCTACGAGCAGTACTTC.

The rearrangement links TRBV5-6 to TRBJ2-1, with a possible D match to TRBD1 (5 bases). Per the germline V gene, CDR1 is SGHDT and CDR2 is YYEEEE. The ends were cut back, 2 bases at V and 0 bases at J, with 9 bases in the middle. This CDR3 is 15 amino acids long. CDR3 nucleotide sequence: TGTGCCAGCAGCTTTTACAGGAGCTCCTACAATGAGCAGTTCTTC. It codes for CASSFYRSSYNEQFF.